These 22 T cell receptor beta chains were all obtained from the same sample, sequenced in a study of blood T cell repertoires in COVID-19. Clones were sequenced by immunoSEQ multiplex PCR, and TCRdb holds only the in-frame ones, with some missing. The sample consists of about 210,000 clones, roughly 77% of them appearing once. Sequenced material: PBMCs or T cells enriched from blood (not recorded which). These receptors were obtained from a middle-aged man who had recovered from COVID-19.

The count of this clone is one. The chain couples TRBV6-5 to TRBJ1-5; 8 nucleotides match TRBD1. The CDR3 extends over 14 amino acids. The trim removed 6 bases at V and 5 bases at J, leaving 6 bases unmatched. Germline V gene data show CDR1 as MNHEY and CDR2 as SVGAGI. As DNA, the CDR3 is TGTGCCAGCAGGCTGACAGGGGAGCATCAGCCCCAGCATTTT. It encodes CASRLTGEHQPQHF.

CDR3 loop: CASSSQRTYEQYF. In nucleotides, the CDR3 is TGCGCCAGCAGTTCGCAGCGGACCTACGAGCAGTACTTC. J is TRBJ2-7 and V is TRBV10-2; D is possibly TRBD2 (5 bases). The germline V gene has CDR1 WSHSY and CDR2 SAAADI. V gave up 5 bases and J gave up 2 bases, with 10 bases separating them. The CDR3 contains 13 residues.

The chain recombines TRBV5-3 with TRBJ1-5; D is ambiguous. TRBV5-3 counts as an open reading frame of uncertain function. CDR3 length: 14 residues. V gave up 8 bases and J gave up 2 bases, with 14 bases separating them. CDR3 sequence (DNA): TGTGCCAGGCGATCTAAGGGAGGCAATCAGCCCCAGCATTTT. Translated: CARRSKGGNQPQHF.

The chain recombines TRBV24-1 with TRBJ2-1, with 9 bases aligning to TRBD1. The CDR3 runs 17 residues. CDR1 and CDR2 (germline): KGHDR, SFDVKD. With V trimmed by 4 bases and J by 2 bases, 8 bases remained unmatched. This CDR3 is CATSDGQGSLTYNEQFF. The CDR3 bases are TGTGCCACCAGTGACGGACAGGGGTCTCTAACCTACAATGAGCAGTTCTTC.

This CDR3 reads CATRPGTDGTQYF. CDR3 sequence (DNA): TGTGCCACCAGACCTGGGACAGATGGGACCCAGTACTTC. The rearrangement joins TRBV24-1 to TRBJ2-5, with TRBD1 matching over 7 bases. V trimming: 7 bases; J trimming: 7 bases; junction bases outside the gene matches: 8. Germline V lookup: CDR1 KGHDR, CDR2 SFDVKD. The CDR3 runs to 13 residues.

V is TRBV19 and J is TRBJ1-2; 9 bases agree with TRBD1. The CDR3 has 15 amino acids. Germline V gene data show CDR1 as LNHDA and CDR2 as SQIVND (reference sequence). The junction had 9 bases not matched to a gene; V was cut back by 7 bases and J by 3 bases. The CDR3 here is CASTEPGQGYYGYTF. CDR3 coding DNA: TGTGCCAGTACGGAACCGGGACAGGGTTACTATGGCTACACCTTC.

This clone came up once. The V gene is TRBV27, the J gene TRBJ2-3; weak D call: TRBD1 (6 bases). The CDR3 has 14 residues. V was trimmed by 2 bases and J by 2 bases, leaving 8 bases between them. The germline gives CDR1 MNHEY, CDR2 SMNVEV (reference sequence). In DNA form, the CDR3 reads TGTGCCAGCAGTTTAAGACAGGCCACAGATACGCAGTATTTT. Residues: CASSLRQATDTQYF.

The CDR3 DNA follows: TGCGCCAGCAGCTTCGGGACAGACAATCAGCCCCAGCATTTT. Amino acid sequence: CASSFGTDNQPQHF. V is TRBV5-1 and J is TRBJ1-5; 7 bases line up with TRBD1. V dropped 2 bases and J dropped 3; count of bases not matched to a gene: 2. The CDR3 has 14 amino acids. The germline V gene encodes CDR1 SGHRS and CDR2 YFSETQ.

The rearrangement uses TRBV30 and TRBJ2-5, with 11 nucleotides matching TRBD1. CDR3 length equals 15 residues. V gave up 3 bases and J gave up 4 bases; unmatched junction bases: 7. Per germline, CDR1 GTSNPN and CDR2 SVGIG (reference sequence). The CDR3 nucleotides read TGTGCCTGGAGACCCGGACAGGGGGCGCGAGAGACCCAGTACTTC. Translating it yields CAWRPGQGARETQYF.

J is TRBJ2-2 and V is TRBV21-1; whether TRBD1, the table's D call, matches the DNA was not checked. TRBV21-1 has pseudogene status. The CDR3 runs 19 residues. CDR3 coding DNA: TGTGCCAGCATCCACAGACGCAGGAATCCAAAGACGAACACCGGGGAGCTGTTTTTT. Translation: CASIHRRRNPKTNTGELFF.

J is TRBJ2-5 and V is TRBV3-1 (or the pseudogene TRBV3-2); D is perhaps TRBD1 (6 bases). Trimming removed 4 bases from V and 2 bases from J, with 8 bases in between. The CDR3 is 13 amino acids. Germline CDR1 LGHDT, CDR2 YNNKEL (reference sequence). The chain's CDR3 is CASSPTGQETQYF. The CDR3 DNA sequence: TGTGCCAGCAGCCCCACAGGGCAAGAGACCCAGTACTTC.

V gene TRBV5-1 combines with J gene TRBJ2-2, with 7 bases fitting TRBD1. Germline CDR1 and CDR2: SGHRS and YFSETQ. The junction had 7 bases not matched to a gene; V was cut back by 4 bases and J by 4 bases. The CDR3 runs to 15 residues. The CDR3 DNA reads as TGCGCCAGCAGCCCTAGACAGGGACCCACCGGGGAGCTGTTTTTT. It encodes CASSPRQGPTGELFF.

The chain recombines TRBV19 with TRBJ2-7, with TRBD1 as a possible D gene (5 bases). V was cut by 9 bases and J by 4 bases, with 13 bases left in between. The CDR3 length is 12 residues. CDR1 LNHDA and CDR2 SQIVND come from the germline V gene (reference sequence). For the CDR3, the DNA is TGTGCCAGCGGTTTAGGGGAATACGAGCAGTACTTC. Translated, it gives CASGLGEYEQYF.

The V gene is TRBV5-4, the J gene TRBJ2-7, with TRBD1 matching over 8 bases. This CDR3 region has 14 residues. The V segment lost 3 bases and the J segment 1 base; nucleotides outside the gene matches: 3. Germline V gene lookup returns CDR1 SGHNT and CDR2 YYREEE (reference sequence). The chain's CDR3 is CASSSGTGSYEQYF. The CDR3 nucleotides are TGTGCCAGCAGCTCTGGGACAGGTTCCTACGAGCAGTACTTC.

V is TRBV10-3 and J is TRBJ1-3; maybe TRBD1 (5 bases). Trimming took off 6 bases at V and 0 bases at J, with 12 bases between the two ends. Looked up from germline, CDR1 is ENHRY and CDR2 is SYGVKD. CDR3 size: 15 residues. CDR3 nucleotide sequence: TGTGCCATCAGGGCCTCAGGGAACTCTGGAAACACCATATATTTT. Translation gives CAIRASGNSGNTIYF.

This rearrangement joins TRBV5-6 to TRBJ2-7; the D gene is possibly TRBD1 (5 bases). CDR3 length: 12 amino acids. Germline CDR1 is SGHDT and CDR2 is YYEEEE. Trimming stripped 2 bases from V and 4 bases from J, with 7 bases between. CDR3 region: CASSFGAYEQYF. The CDR3 DNA follows: TGTGCCAGCAGCTTTGGGGCATACGAGCAGTACTTC.

This chain joins TRBV29-1 and TRBJ2-1, with TRBD1 matching 8 bases. V gave up 6 bases and J gave up 4 bases; unmatched junction bases: 20. From germline, CDR1 is SQVTM and CDR2 ANQGSEA. The CDR3 consists of 18 residues. The CDR3 DNA sequence: TGCAGCGTGGCCCCCAGTCGACAGGGGCCCACACTATACAATGAGCAGTTCTTC. Amino acid sequence: CSVAPSRQGPTLYNEQFF.

The V call is TRBV11-1, the J call TRBJ2-5, with D possibly matching TRBD2 (6 bases). The CDR3 has 14 residues. Trimming left V 1 base short and J 4 bases short, with 10 bases between. Germline V gene data show CDR1 as SGHAT and CDR2 as FQDESV (reference sequence). The chain's CDR3 is CASSLGGITETQYF. CDR3 DNA: TGTGCCAGCAGCTTAGGCGGGATCACAGAGACCCAGTACTTC.

The chain carries TRBV19 and TRBJ1-3; the D is unclear. The CDR3 loop spans 15 amino acids. The germline CDR1 and CDR2 sequences are LNHDA and SQIVND (reference sequence). V was clipped by 0 bases and J by 4 bases, with 10 bases between them. The CDR3 is CASSIEAASGNTIYF. The CDR3 region has the DNA TGTGCCAGTAGTATAGAAGCGGCTTCGGGAAACACCATATATTTT.

V gene TRBV15 combines with J gene TRBJ1-5; the D is unclear. The CDR3 covers 18 residues. Germline CDR1 and CDR2: LNHNV and YYDKDF (reference sequence). V was trimmed by 0 bases and J by 2 bases, leaving 17 bases between them. CDR3 DNA sequence: TGTGCCACCAGCAGAGATGCTGTCGCGAGGAGTGGCAATCAGCCCCAGCATTTT. Translating it yields CATSRDAVARSGNQPQHF. Full variable domain (rest looked up from reference TRBV15 and TRBJ1-5): DAMVIQNPRYQVTQFGKPVTLSCSQTLNHNVMYWYQQKSSQAPKLLFHYYDKDFNNEADTPDNFQSRRPNTSFCFLDIRSPGLGDTAMYLCATSRDAVARSGNQPQHFGDGTRLSIL.

This clone was seen more than once but under ten times. The gene calls are TRBV5-4 and TRBJ1-2; D is uncertain. The CDR3 runs 13 residues. The germline gives CDR1 SGHNT, CDR2 YYREEE (reference sequence). The V gene lost 0 bases and the J gene lost 8 bases, with 11 bases spanning the gap. As DNA, the CDR3 is TGTGCCAGCAGCTTGGAGTCCGGGAACGGCTACACCTTC. It yields the protein CASSLESGNGYTF.

The rearrangement links TRBV27 to TRBJ1-5; D uncertain. CDR3 length equals 16 residues. In germline, CDR1 is MNHEY, CDR2 SMNVEV (reference sequence). Trimming shortened V by 6 bases and J by 2 bases, and 17 bases separated the two germline ends. CDR3 DNA sequence: TGTGCCAGCAGGCGAATCCCACCGAGGGGCAATCAGCCCCAGCATTTT. Amino acid sequence: CASRRIPPRGNQPQHF.